The TCR beta chain under discussion was sequenced for a study of cytomegalovirus exposure and HLA in healthy donors. Both 60 Vbeta primers and 13 Jbeta primers went into the PCR. The method was immunoSEQ multiplex PCR; TCRdb's version includes in-frame clones alone and lacks a portion of them. The table shows 150,000 to 200,000 clones, with 80% to 85% occurring only once. There are 12 residues in the CDR3. Trimming took 5 bases from V and 7 from J, leaving 11 bases between them. Looked up from germline, CDR1 is MDHEN and CDR2 is SYDVKM. At collection, donors were nominally healthy, but unrecorded immune exposures were probable. Overall study findings and caveats: Common viral pathogens seemed, in a later analysis, to connect with several of the most significant clusters. Most of the CMV-associated TCR beta chains (in a later analysis) appeared to be HLA-restricted. HLA-A and HLA-B allele assignments for most subjects were reportedly predicted accurately using TCR beta sequences.

Turning to this clone: Its target is not known.

The TCR comes from a boy between 10 and 17 years old in good health and CMV-seronegative. Source material: PBMCs. The chain couples TRBV28 to TRBJ1-2; maybe TRBD1 (6 bases). This CDR3 is CASSPGTSGYTF. CDR3 bases: TGTGCCAGCAGTCCAGGGACATCTGGCTACACCTTC.